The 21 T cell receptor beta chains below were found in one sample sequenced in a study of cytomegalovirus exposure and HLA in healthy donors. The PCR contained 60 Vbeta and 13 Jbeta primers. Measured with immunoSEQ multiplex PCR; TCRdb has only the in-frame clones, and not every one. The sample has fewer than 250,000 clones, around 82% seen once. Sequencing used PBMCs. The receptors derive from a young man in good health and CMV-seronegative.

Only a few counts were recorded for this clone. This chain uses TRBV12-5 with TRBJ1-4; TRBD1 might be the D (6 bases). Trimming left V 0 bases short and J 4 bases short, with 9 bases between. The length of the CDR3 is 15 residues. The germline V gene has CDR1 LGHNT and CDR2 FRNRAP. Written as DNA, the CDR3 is TGTGCTAGTGGTTTGGTACCAGGGGTTAATGAAAAACTGTTTTTT. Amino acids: CASGLVPGVNEKLFF.

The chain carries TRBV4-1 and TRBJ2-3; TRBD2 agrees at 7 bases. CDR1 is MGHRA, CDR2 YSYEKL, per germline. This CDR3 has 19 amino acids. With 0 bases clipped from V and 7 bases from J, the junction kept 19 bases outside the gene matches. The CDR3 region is CASSQETAKGRATAYTQYF. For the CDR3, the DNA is TGCGCCAGCAGCCAAGAGACGGCGAAAGGGAGGGCCACGGCTTATACGCAGTATTTT.

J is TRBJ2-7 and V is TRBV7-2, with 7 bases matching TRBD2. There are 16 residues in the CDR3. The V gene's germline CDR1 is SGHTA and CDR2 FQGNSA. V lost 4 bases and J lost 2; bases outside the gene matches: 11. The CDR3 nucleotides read TGTGCCAGCAGCTATTCCGTTGGGGGGGGTACCTACGAGCAGTACTTC. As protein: CASSYSVGGGTYEQYF. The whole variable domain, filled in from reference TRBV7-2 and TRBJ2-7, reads GAGVSQSPSNKVTEKGKDVELRCDPISGHTALYWYRQSLGQGLEFLIYFQGNSAPDKSGLPSDRFSAERTGGSVSTLTIQRTQQEDSAVYLCASSYSVGGGTYEQYFGPGTRLTVT.

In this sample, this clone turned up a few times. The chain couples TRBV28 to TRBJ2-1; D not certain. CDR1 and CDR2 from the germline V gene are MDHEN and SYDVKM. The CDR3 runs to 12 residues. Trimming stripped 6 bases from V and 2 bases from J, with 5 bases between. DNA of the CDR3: TGTGCCAGCAGCCTCCCCTACAATGAGCAGTTCTTC. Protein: CASSLPYNEQFF.

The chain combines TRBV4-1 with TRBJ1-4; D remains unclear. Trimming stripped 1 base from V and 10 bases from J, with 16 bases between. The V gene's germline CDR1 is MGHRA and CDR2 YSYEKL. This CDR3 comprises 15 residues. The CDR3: CASSQGRQTPGKLFF. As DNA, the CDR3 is TGCGCCAGCAGCCAAGGGCGGCAGACTCCGGGAAAACTGTTTTTT.

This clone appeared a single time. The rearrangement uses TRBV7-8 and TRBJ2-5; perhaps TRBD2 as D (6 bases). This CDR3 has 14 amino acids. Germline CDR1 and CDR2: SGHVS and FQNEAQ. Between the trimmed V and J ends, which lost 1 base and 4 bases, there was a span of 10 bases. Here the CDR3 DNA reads TGTGCCAGCAGCTTAGTCGGAGGGAGAGAGACCCAGTACTTC. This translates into CASSLVGGRETQYF.

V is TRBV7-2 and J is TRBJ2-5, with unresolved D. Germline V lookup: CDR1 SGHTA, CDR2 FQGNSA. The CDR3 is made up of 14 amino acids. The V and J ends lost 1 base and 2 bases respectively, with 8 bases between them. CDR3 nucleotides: TGTGCCAGCAGCTTAGGTCTAGTTCAAGAGACCCAGTACTTC. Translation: CASSLGLVQETQYF.

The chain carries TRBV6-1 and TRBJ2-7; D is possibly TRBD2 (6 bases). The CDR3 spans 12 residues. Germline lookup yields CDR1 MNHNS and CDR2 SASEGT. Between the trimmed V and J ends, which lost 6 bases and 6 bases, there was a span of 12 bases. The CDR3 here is CASSRDSFEQYF. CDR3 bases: TGTGCCAGCAGCCGGGACTCTTTCGAGCAGTACTTC.

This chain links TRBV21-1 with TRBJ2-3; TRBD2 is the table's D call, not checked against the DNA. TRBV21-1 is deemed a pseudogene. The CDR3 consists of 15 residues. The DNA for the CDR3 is TGTGCCAGCAGCCCCGGGGGACCAGCGACAGATACGCAGTATTTT. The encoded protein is CASSPGGPATDTQYF.

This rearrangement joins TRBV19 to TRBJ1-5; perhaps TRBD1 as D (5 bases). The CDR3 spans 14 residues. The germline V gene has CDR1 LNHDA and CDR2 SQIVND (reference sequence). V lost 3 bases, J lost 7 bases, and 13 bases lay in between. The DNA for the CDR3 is TGTGCCAGTAGTATGCAAGCAGGGTACCAGCCCCAGCATTTT. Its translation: CASSMQAGYQPQHF.

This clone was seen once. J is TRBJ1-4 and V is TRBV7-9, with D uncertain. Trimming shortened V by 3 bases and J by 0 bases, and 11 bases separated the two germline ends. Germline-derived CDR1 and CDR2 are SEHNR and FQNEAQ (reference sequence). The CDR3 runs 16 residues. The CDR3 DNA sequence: TGTGCCAGCAGCTTCGCGGGCAGCACAACTAATGAAAAACTGTTTTTT. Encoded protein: CASSFAGSTTNEKLFF.

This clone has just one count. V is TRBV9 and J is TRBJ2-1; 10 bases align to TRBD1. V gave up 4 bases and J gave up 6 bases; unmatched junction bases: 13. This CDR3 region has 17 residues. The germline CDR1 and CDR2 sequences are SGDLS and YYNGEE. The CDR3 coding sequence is TGTGCCAGCAGCCCCCTCGCCGGGACAGGGGAAGTCAATGAGCAGTTCTTC. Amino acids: CASSPLAGTGEVNEQFF.

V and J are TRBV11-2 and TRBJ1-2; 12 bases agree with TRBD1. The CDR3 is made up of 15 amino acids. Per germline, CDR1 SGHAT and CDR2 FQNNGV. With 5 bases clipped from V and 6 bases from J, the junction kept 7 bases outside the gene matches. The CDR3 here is CASSPRDRGQNGYTF. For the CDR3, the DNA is TGTGCCAGCAGCCCAAGGGACAGGGGGCAGAATGGCTACACCTTC.

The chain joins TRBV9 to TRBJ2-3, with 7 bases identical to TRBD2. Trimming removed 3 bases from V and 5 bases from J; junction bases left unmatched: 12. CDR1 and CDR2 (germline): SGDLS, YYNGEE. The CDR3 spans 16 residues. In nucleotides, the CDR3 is TGTGCCAGCAGCGGTACCGGGGGGAATGGTCTAGATACGCAGTATTTT. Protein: CASSGTGGNGLDTQYF.

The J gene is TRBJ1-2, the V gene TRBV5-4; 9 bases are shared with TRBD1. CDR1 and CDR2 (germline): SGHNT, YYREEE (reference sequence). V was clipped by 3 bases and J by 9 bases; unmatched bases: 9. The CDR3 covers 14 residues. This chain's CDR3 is CASSSRTGASSYTF. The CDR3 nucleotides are TGTGCCAGCAGCTCCCGGACAGGGGCCTCTAGCTACACCTTC. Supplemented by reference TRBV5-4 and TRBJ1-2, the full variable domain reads ETGVTQSPTHLIKTRGQQVTLRCSSQSGHNTVSWYQQALGQGPQFIFQYYREEENGRGNFPPRFSGLQFPNYSSELNVNALELDDSALYLCASSSRTGASSYTFGSGTRLTVV.

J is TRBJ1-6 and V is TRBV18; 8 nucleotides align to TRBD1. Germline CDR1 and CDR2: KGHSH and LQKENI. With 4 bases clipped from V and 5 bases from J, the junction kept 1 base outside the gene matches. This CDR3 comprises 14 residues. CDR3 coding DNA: TGTGCCAGCTCACGGGACAGGAATAATTCACCCCTCCACTTT. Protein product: CASSRDRNNSPLHF.

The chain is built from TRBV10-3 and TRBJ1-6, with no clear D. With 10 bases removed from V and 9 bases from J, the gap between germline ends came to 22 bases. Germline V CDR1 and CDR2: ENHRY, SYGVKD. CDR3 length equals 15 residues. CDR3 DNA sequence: TGTGCCAACCCAACAAGACCTGGAGAAGGTTCACCCCTCCACTTT. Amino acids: CANPTRPGEGSPLHF.

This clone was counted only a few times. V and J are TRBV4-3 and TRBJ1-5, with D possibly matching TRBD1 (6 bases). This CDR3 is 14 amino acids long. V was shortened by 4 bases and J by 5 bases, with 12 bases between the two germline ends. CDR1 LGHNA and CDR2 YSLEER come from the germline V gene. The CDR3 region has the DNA TGCGCCAGCAGCCTACAGGGAGGGGATCAGCCCCAGCATTTT. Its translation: CASSLQGGDQPQHF.

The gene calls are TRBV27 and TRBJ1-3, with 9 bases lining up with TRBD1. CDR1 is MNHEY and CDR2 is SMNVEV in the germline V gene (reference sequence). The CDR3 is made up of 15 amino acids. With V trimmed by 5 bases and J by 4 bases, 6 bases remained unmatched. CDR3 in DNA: TGTGCCAGCAGTCCGGGACAGGGCGGGGGAAACACCATATATTTT. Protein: CASSPGQGGGNTIYF.

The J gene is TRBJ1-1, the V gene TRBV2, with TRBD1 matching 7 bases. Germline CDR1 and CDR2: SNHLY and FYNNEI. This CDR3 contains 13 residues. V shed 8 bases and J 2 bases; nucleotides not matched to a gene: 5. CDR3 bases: TGTGCCAGCGAGACAGGGAAAAACACTGAAGCTTTCTTT. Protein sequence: CASETGKNTEAFF.

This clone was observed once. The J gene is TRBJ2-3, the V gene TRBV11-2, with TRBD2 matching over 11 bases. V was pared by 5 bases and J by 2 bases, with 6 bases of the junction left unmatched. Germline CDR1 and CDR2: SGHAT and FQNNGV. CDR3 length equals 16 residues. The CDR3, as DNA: TGTGCCAGCAGCCCGAGACTAGCGGGGCTCACAGATACGCAGTATTTT. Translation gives CASSPRLAGLTDTQYF.